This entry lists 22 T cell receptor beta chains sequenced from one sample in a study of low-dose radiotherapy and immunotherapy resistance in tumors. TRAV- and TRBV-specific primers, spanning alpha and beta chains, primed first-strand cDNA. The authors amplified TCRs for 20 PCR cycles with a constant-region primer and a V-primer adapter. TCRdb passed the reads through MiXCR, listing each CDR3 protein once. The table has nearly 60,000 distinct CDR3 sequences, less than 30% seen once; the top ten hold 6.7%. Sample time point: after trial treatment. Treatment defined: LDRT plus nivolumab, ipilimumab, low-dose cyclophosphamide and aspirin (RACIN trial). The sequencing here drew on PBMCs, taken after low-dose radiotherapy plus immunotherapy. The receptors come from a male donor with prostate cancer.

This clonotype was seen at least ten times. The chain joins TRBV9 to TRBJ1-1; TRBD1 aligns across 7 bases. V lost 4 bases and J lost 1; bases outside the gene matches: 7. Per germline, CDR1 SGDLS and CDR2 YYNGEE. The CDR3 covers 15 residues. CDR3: CASSPPGTANTEAFF. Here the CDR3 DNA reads TGTGCCAGCAGCCCCCCAGGGACAGCGAACACTGAAGCTTTCTTT.

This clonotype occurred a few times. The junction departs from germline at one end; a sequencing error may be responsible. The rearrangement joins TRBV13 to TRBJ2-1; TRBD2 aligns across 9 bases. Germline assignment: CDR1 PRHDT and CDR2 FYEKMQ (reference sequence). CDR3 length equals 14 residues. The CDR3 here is CASRLAGVGNEQFF. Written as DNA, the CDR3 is TGTGCCAGCAGGTTAGCGGGAGTGGGAAATGAGCAGTTCTTC. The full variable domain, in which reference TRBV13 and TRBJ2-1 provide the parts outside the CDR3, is AAGVIQSPRHLIKEKRETATLKCYPIPRHDTVYWYQQGPGQDPQFLISFYEKMQSDKGSIPDRFSAQQFSDYHSELNMSSLELGDSALYFCASRLAGVGNEQFFGPGTRLTVL.

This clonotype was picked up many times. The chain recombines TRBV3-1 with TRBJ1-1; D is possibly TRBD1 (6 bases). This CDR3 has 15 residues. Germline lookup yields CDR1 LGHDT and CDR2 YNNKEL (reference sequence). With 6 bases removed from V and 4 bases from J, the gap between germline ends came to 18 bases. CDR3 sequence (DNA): TGTGCCAGCAGACGATCAACAGGGTTGGCCACTGAAGCTTTCTTT. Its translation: CASRRSTGLATEAFF.

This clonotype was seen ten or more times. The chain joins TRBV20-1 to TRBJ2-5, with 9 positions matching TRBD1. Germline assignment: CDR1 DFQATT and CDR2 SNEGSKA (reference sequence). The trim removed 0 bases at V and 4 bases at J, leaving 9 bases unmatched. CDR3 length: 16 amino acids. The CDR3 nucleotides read TGCAGTGCTAGAGATAGTCGCGACAGGGGGGGAGAGACCCAGTACTTC. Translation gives CSARDSRDRGGETQYF.

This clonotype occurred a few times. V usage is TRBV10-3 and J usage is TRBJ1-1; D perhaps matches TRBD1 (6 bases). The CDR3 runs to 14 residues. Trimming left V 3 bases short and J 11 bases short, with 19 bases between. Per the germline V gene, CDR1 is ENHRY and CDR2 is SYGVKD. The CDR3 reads CAISDPGRGTYAFF. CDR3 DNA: TGTGCCATCAGTGACCCTGGGAGGGGGACATACGCTTTCTTT.

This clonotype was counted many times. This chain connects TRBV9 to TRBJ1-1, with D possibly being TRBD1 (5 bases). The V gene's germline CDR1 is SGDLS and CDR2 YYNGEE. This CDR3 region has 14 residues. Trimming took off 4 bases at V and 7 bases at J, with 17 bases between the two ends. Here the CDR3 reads CASSKDGRALEAFF. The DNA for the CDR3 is TGTGCCAGCAGCAAAGACGGCAGGGCCCTTGAAGCTTTCTTT.

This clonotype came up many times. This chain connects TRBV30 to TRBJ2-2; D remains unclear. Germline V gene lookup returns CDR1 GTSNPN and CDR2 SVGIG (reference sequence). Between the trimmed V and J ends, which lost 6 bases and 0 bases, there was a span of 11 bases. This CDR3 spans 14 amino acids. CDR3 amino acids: CACQVGPNTGELFF. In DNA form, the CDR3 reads TGTGCCTGCCAAGTAGGGCCGAACACCGGGGAGCTGTTTTTT.

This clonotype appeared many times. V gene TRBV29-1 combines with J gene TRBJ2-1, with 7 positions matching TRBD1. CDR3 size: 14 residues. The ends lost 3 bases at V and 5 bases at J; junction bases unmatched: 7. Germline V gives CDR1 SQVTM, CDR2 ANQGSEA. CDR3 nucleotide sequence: TGCAGCGTTGAGAGGGGGCGGCTGAACAATGAGCAGTTCTTC. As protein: CSVERGRLNNEQFF.

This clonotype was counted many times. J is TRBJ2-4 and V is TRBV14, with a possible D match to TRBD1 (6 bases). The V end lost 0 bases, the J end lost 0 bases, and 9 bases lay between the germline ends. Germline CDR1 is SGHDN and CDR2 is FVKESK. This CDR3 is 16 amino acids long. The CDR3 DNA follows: TGTGCCAGCAGCCAAGACAGGGGAGCAGCCAAAAACATTCAGTACTTC. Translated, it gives CASSQDRGAAKNIQYF.

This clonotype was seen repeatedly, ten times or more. The CDR3 region is CASSLYYSDRTTAKNIQYF. In nucleotides, the CDR3 is TGTGCCAGCAGTTTATATTATTCGGACAGGACGACAGCCAAAAACATTCAGTACTTC. The chain is built from TRBV27 and TRBJ2-4; TRBD1 matches 7 bases. Germline assignment: CDR1 MNHEY and CDR2 SMNVEV (reference sequence). V trimming: 1 base; J trimming: 0 bases; junction bases outside the gene matches: 12. This CDR3 is 19 amino acids long.

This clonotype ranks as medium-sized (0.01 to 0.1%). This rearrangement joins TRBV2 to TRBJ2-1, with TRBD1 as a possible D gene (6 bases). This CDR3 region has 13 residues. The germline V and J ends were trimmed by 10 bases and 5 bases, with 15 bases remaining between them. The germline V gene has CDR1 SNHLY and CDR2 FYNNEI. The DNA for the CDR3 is TGTGCCACTTCCTCAGGGACAAACAATGAGCAGTTCTTC. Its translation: CATSSGTNNEQFF.

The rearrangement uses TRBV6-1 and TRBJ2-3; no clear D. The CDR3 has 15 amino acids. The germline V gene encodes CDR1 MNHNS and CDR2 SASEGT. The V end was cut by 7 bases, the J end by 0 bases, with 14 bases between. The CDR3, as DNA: TGTGCCAGCAACTTGGGGATCTCTAGCACAGATACGCAGTATTTT. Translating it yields CASNLGISSTDTQYF.

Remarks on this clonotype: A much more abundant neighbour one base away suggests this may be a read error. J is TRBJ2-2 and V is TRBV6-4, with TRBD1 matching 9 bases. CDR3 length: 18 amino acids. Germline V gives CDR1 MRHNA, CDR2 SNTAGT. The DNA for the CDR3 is TGTGCCATCAGTTTTGCGAGGGGACAGGGCTCGAACACCGGGGAGCAGTTTTTT. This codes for CAISFARGQGSNTGEQFF.

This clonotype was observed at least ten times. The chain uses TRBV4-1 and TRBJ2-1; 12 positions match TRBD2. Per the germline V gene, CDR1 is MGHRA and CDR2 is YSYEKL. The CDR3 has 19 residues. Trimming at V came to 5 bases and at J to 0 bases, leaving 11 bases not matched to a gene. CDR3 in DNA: TGCGCCAGCAGCAGATCGACTAGCGGGGGACAACGCTCCTACAATGAGCAGTTCTTC. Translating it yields CASSRSTSGGQRSYNEQFF.

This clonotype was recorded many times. CDR3 bases: TGTGCCAGCAGCCAACCCACCAGGGGTCGCACTGAAGCTTTCTTT. This encodes CASSQPTRGRTEAFF. The rearrangement uses TRBV3-1 and TRBJ1-1; TRBD1 is a possible D gene (6 bases). The CDR3 covers 15 residues. Trimming took 2 bases from V and 4 from J, leaving 14 bases between them. Per germline, CDR1 LGHDT and CDR2 YNNKEL (reference sequence).

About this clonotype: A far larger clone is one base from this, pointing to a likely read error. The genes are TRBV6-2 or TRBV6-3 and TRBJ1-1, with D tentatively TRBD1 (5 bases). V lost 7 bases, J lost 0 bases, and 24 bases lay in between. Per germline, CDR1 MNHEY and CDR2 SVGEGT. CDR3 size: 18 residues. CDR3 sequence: CASNHPTDSGPLNTEAFF. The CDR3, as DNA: TGTGCCAGCAATCACCCGACAGACAGCGGCCCCCTGAACACTGAAGCTTTCTTT.

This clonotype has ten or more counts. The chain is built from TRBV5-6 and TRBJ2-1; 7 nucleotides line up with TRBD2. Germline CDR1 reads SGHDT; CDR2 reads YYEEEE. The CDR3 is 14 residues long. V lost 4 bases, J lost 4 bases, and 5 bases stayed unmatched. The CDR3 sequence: CASSLREGYNEQFF. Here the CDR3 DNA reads TGTGCCAGCAGCCTCAGGGAGGGATACAATGAGCAGTTCTTC.

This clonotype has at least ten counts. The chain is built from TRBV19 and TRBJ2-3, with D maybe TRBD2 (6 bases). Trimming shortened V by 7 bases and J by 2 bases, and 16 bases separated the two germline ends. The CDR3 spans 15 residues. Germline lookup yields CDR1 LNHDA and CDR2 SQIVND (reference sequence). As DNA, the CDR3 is TGTGCCAGTAAGTTCCGTGCGGGATTCACAGATACGCAGTATTTT. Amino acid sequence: CASKFRAGFTDTQYF.

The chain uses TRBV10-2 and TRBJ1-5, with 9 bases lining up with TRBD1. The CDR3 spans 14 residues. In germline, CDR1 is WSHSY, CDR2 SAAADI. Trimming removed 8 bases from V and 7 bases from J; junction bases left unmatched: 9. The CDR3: CASQGQGIGQPQHF. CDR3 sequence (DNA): TGCGCCAGCCAGGGACAGGGAATTGGCCAGCCCCAGCATTTT.

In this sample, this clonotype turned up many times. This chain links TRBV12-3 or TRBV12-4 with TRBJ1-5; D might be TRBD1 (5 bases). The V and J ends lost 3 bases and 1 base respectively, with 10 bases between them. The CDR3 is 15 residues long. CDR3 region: CASSLGGSSNQPQHF. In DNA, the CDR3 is TGTGCCAGCAGTTTGGGGGGGTCCAGCAATCAGCCCCAGCATTTT.

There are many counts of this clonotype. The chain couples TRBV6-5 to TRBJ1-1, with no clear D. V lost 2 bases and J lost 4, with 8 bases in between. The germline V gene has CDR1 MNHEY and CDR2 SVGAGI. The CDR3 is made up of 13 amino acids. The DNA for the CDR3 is TGTGCCAGCAGTTACCGCCCCCTCACTGAAGCTTTCTTT. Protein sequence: CASSYRPLTEAFF.

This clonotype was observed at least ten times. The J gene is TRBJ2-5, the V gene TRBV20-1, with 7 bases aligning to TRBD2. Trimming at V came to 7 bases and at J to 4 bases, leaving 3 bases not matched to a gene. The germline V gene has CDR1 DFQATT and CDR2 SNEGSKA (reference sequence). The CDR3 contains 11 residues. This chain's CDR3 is CSGEGAETQYF. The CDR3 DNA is TGCAGTGGGGAGGGAGCAGAGACCCAGTACTTC.